This T cell receptor (beta chain) was captured by sequencing in a study of T cells in Graves' hyperthyroidism and ophthalmopathy. This clonotype has at least ten counts. The CDR3 spans 13 residues. Germline values: CDR1 SQVTM, CDR2 ANQGSEA. V dropped 6 bases and J dropped 0; count of bases not matched to a gene: 2. RNA transcripts yielded amplified TCR beta CDR3 regions. First-round RT-PCR of the TCR CDR3 relied on the HTBI primer set. TCRdb ran MiXCR on the multiplex PCR reads and lists one entry per CDR3 protein. The repertoire holds fewer than 350,000 distinct CDR3 sequences, with around a sixth as singletons.

The gene calls are TRBV29-1 and TRBJ1-2; 9 bases align to TRBD1. The receptor comes from a woman in her thirties or forties with Graves' ophthalmopathy. Sequencing was done on a sample of blood. CDR3: CSVRDRANYGYTF. In nucleotides, the CDR3 is TGCAGCGTACGGGACAGGGCTAACTATGGCTACACCTTC. The entire variable domain, with the rest obtained from reference TRBV29-1 and TRBJ1-2, is as follows: SAVISQKPSRDICQRGTSLTIQCQVDSQVTMMFWYRQQPGQSLTLIATANQGSEATYESGFVIDKFPISRPNLTFSTLTVSNMSPEDSSIYLCSVRDRANYGYTFGSGTRLTVV.